This T cell receptor (beta chain) emerged from a study of regulatory T cells in long-lasting Graves disease. Overall study context: Persistent cases were those of Graves' disease that involved over 5 years of antithyroid drugs with positive TSH receptor antibodies.

Arm-PCR of CDR3 regions and iRepertoire HTBI primers were the basis on which TCR beta libraries were built. TCRdb itself ran the multiplex PCR reads through MiXCR, one entry per CDR3 protein. Here the sample spans 600,000 to 800,000 distinct CDR3 sequences, around 32% being singletons. Sample time point: persistent/refractory GD, antithyroid drugs over 5 years with positive TRAb. With RNA extracted from PBMCs as input, the TCR library was made. Diagnosing Graves' disease relied on the American Thyroid Association guidelines. V lost 6 bases, J lost 3 bases, and 15 bases lay in between. The CDR3 spans 14 residues. Germline loops: CDR1 MNHNS, CDR2 SASEGT.

The specimen was peripheral blood mononuclear cells (PBMCs), collected when the disease was refractory, from a patient treated with antithyroid drugs. The receptor was derived from a female donor with Graves disease. The gene calls are TRBV6-1 and TRBJ2-7; D uncertain. CDR3 in DNA: TGTGCCAGCAGAAACCCTAGGTTTAACTACGAGCAGTACTTC. It codes for CASRNPRFNYEQYF.